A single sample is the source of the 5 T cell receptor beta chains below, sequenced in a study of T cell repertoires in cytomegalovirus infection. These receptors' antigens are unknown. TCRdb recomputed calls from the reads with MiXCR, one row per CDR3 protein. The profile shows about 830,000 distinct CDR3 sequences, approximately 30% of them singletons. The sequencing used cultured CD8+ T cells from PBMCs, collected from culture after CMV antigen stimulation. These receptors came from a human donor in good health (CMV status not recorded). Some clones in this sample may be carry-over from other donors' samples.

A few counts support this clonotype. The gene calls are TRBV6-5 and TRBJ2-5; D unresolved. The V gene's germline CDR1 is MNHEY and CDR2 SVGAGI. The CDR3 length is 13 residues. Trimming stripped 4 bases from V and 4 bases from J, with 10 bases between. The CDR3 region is CASSSDPGETQYF. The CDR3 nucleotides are TGTGCCAGCAGTTCAGACCCGGGAGAGACCCAGTACTTC.

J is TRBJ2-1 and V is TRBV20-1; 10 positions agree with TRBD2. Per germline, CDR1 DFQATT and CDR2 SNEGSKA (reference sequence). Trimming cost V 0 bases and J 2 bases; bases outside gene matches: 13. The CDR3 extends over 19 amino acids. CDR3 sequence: CSARDGRAGGLMAYNEQFF. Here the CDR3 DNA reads TGCAGTGCTAGAGATGGGAGAGCGGGGGGGCTCATGGCCTACAATGAGCAGTTCTTC.

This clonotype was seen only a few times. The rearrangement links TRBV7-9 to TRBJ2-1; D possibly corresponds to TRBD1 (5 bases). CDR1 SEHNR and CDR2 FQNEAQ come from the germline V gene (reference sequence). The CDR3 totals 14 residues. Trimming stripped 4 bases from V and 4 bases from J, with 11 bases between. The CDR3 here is CASSSTDRYNEQFF. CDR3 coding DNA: TGTGCCAGCAGCTCGACAGACAGATACAATGAGCAGTTCTTC.

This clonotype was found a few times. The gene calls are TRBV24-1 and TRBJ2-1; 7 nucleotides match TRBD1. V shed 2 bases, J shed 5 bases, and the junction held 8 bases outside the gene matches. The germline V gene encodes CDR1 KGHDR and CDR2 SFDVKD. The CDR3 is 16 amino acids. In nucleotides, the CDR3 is TGTGCCACCAGTGATTGGGAAGGGACAGCAAACAATGAGCAGTTCTTC. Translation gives CATSDWEGTANNEQFF.

The CDR3 DNA reads as TGTGCCAGCAGTTACTCGTTGGGGGGGACCTGGGCATACAATGAGCAGTTCTTC. Translated, it gives CASSYSLGGTWAYNEQFF. The chain couples TRBV6-5 to TRBJ2-1, with 7 bases matching TRBD2. Germline trimming cut 0 bases from V and 4 bases from J; bases unmatched to any gene: 12. Germline CDR1 is MNHEY and CDR2 is SVGAGI. The CDR3 covers 18 residues.